This T cell receptor (beta chain) was found in a study of cytomegalovirus exposure and HLA in healthy donors. Notes on the study in general: A reported reduction in N-insertions relative to the approximately 670-donor mean was seen in an Asian-associated ancestry cluster in a later analysis. Later work found most CMV-associated TCR beta chains apparently HLA-restricted. Reported performance of the classifier showed diagnosis of cytomegalovirus status with high specificity and sensitivity. CMV serostatus was the only recorded immune exposure for donors.

Comments on this clone: Antigen: not known.

The CDR3 is 13 residues long. Per germline, CDR1 GTSNPN and CDR2 SVGIG (reference sequence). Deletions cut 0 bases from V and 1 base from J, with 6 bases between. The study ran its PCR with 60 Vbeta and 13 Jbeta primers. Profiled with immunoSEQ multiplex PCR; TCRdb holds only in-frame clones, not every one. The data hold 130,000 or so clones, with roughly 70% observed a single time. Material: PBMCs. The receptor was derived from a man aged 30-40 years in good health and CMV-seronegative. The rearrangement joins TRBV30 to TRBJ1-2; D is undetermined. As DNA, the CDR3 is TGTGCCTGGAGTGTTAGAAATAACTATGGCTACACCTTC. This sequence encodes CAWSVRNNYGYTF. The full variable domain, with the rest looked up from reference TRBV30 and TRBJ1-2, is SQTIHQWPATLVQPVGSPLSLECTVEGTSNPNLYWYRQAAGRGLQLLFYSVGIGQISSEVPQNLSASRPQDRQFILSSKKLLLSDSGFYLCAWSVRNNYGYTFGSGTRLTVV.